This is a list of T cell receptor beta chains from one sample in a study of PD-L1 blockade in urothelial cancer. Here immunoSEQ multiplex PCR was the method, and the copy in TCRdb shows in-frame clones only, minus some. The sample includes approximately 50,000 clones, about 80% seen only once; the top ten take roughly 3.3%. Sequences were derived from PBMCs, sampled around atezolizumab (anti-PD-L1) treatment. The receptor source for this set is an older man with urothelial cancer. CDR3s include the opening cysteine and the closing phenylalanine or tryptophan. A D gene is named only where the DNA matches it firmly.

J gene: TRBJ2-3; D gene: TRBD2; V gene: TRBV5-1; CDR3 protein: CASSLAGLAGADTQYF
J gene: TRBJ2-7; D gene: TRBD1; V gene: TRBV7-9; CDR3 protein: CASSLGGQGSFMLGEQYF
J gene: TRBJ1-4; D gene: TRBD1; V gene: TRBV25-1; CDR3 protein: CASSERSGGGEKLFF
J gene: TRBJ1-1; D gene: .; V gene: TRBV29-1; CDR3 protein: CSVDNGGNTEAFF
J gene: TRBJ1-3; D gene: .; V gene: TRBV5-6; CDR3 protein: CASSLSSGNTIYF
J gene: TRBJ1-2; D gene: .; V gene: TRBV11-2; CDR3 protein: CASSSGLMYGYTF
J gene: TRBJ2-7; D gene: TRBD1; V gene: TRBV29-1; CDR3 protein: CSVEGDRAGEQYF
J gene: TRBJ2-3; D gene: .; V gene: TRBV7-9; CDR3 protein: CASSLLQRSTDTQYF
J gene: TRBJ2-7; D gene: .; V gene: TRBV25-1; CDR3 protein: CASSELRGQGTYEQYF
J gene: TRBJ2-2; D gene: TRBD1; V gene: TRBV5-1; CDR3 protein: CASSLGQGANTGELFF
J gene: TRBJ2-7; D gene: TRBD1; V gene: TRBV6-1; CDR3 protein: CASSEHSGGSYEQYF
J gene: TRBJ1-1; D gene: TRBD1; V gene: TRBV19; CDR3 protein: CASSRQGGTLSTEAFF
J gene: TRBJ2-1; D gene: TRBD1; V gene: TRBV5-1; CDR3 protein: CASSFTRGQGSGNEQFF
J gene: TRBJ1-4; D gene: .; V gene: TRBV28; CDR3 protein: CASSHSTGVEKLFF
J gene: TRBJ2-7; D gene: TRBD1; V gene: TRBV6-1; CDR3 protein: CASSGGQASYEQYF
J gene: TRBJ1-5; D gene: .; V gene: TRBV15; CDR3 protein: CATSRGEAYQPQHF
J gene: TRBJ1-2; D gene: TRBD1; V gene: TRBV4-1; CDR3 protein: CASSQDQGTGNGYTF
J gene: TRBJ2-2; D gene: TRBD1; V gene: TRBV7-2; CDR3 protein: CASSGQGNTGELFF
J gene: TRBJ2-5; D gene: .; V gene: TRBV5-4; CDR3 protein: CASSLKTAQETQYF
J gene: TRBJ2-3; D gene: .; V gene: TRBV28; CDR3 protein: CASSLAGANTDTQYF
J gene: TRBJ2-7; D gene: .; V gene: TRBV7-2; CDR3 protein: CASSRRAYEQYF
J gene: TRBJ2-5; D gene: .; V gene: TRBV9; CDR3 protein: CASSPSRDFAQTQYF
J gene: TRBJ2-2; D gene: .; V gene: TRBV5-1; CDR3 protein: CASSLTGNTGELFF
J gene: TRBJ1-5; D gene: TRBD1; V gene: TRBV7-8; CDR3 protein: CASSLARGQGGQPQHF
J gene: TRBJ2-1; D gene: TRBD2; V gene: TRBV4-2; CDR3 protein: CASGRLAGALYNEQFF
J gene: TRBJ1-5; D gene: .; V gene: TRBV11-1; CDR3 protein: CASSLDRNQPQHF
J gene: TRBJ2-1; D gene: .; V gene: TRBV7-9; CDR3 protein: CASSLARSERQFF
J gene: TRBJ1-2; D gene: .; V gene: TRBV25-1; CDR3 protein: CASNLRVKGYGYTF
J gene: TRBJ2-7; D gene: .; V gene: TRBV7-2; CDR3 protein: CASSPREEQYF
J gene: TRBJ1-6; D gene: TRBD1; V gene: TRBV19; CDR3 protein: CASSEIAGTGGNSPLHF
J gene: TRBJ1-1; D gene: .; V gene: TRBV14; CDR3 protein: CASSQARGRGTEAFF
J gene: TRBJ2-1; D gene: TRBD2; V gene: TRBV6-1; CDR3 protein: CASSSTSGSHEQFF
J gene: TRBJ1-1; D gene: TRBD1; V gene: TRBV2; CDR3 protein: CATRDRAGNTEAFF
J gene: TRBJ2-1; D gene: .; V gene: TRBV7-2; CDR3 protein: CASSPSSYNEQFF
J gene: TRBJ2-7; D gene: .; V gene: TRBV7-6; CDR3 protein: CASSSSQGSAYEQYF
J gene: TRBJ2-6; D gene: TRBD1; V gene: TRBV7-2; CDR3 protein: CASSLTGTGGAGANVLTF
J gene: TRBJ2-2; D gene: TRBD1; V gene: TRBV19; CDR3 protein: CASTSPPGQGAGGELFF
J gene: TRBJ2-5; D gene: TRBD2; V gene: TRBV5-1; CDR3 protein: CASSLLGGETQYF
J gene: TRBJ1-1; D gene: .; V gene: TRBV14; CDR3 protein: CASRAQGNQNTEAFF
J gene: .; D gene: .; V gene: TRBV6-5; CDR3 protein: CASQGGVTYEQYF
J gene: TRBJ2-5; D gene: TRBD1; V gene: TRBV5-5; CDR3 protein: CASSQTRGPGETQYF
J gene: TRBJ2-1; D gene: .; V gene: TRBV5-5; CDR3 protein: CASSYTLGYEQFF
J gene: TRBJ1-2; D gene: .; V gene: TRBV28; CDR3 protein: CASSPTDGYGYTF
J gene: TRBJ2-3; D gene: TRBD2; V gene: TRBV7-2; CDR3 protein: CASSTRTSGLTDTQYF
J gene: TRBJ2-7; D gene: TRBD1; V gene: TRBV29-1; CDR3 protein: CSAGQGGDEQYF
J gene: TRBJ2-3; D gene: TRBD2; V gene: TRBV9; CDR3 protein: CASSVASGGALGTDTQYF
J gene: TRBJ1-5; D gene: .; V gene: TRBV7-2; CDR3 protein: CASSPSGAVGGPQHF
J gene: TRBJ1-2; D gene: .; V gene: TRBV5-1; CDR3 protein: CASSLKAEAGGYTF
J gene: TRBJ2-1; D gene: .; V gene: TRBV19; CDR3 protein: CASSISETRNEQFF